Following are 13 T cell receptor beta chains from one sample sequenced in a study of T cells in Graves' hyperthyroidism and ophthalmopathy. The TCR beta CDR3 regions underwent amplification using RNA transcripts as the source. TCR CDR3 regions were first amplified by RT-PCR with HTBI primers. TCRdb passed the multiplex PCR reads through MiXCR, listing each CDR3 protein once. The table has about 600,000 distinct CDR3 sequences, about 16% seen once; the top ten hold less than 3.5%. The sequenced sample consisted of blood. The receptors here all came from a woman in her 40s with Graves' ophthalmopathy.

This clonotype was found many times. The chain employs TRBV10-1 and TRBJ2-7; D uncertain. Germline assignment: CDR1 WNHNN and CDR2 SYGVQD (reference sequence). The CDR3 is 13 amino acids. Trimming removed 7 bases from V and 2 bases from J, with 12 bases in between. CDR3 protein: CASIKSDPYEQYF. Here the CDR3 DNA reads TGCGCCAGCATTAAAAGCGATCCCTACGAGCAGTACTTC.

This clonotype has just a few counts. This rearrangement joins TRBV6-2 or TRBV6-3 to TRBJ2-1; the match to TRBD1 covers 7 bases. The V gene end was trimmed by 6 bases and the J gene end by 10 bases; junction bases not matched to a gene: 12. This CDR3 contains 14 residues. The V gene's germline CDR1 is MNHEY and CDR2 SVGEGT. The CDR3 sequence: CASSVDRPGVEQFF. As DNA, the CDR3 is TGTGCCAGCAGCGTGGACAGGCCAGGGGTAGAGCAGTTCTTC.

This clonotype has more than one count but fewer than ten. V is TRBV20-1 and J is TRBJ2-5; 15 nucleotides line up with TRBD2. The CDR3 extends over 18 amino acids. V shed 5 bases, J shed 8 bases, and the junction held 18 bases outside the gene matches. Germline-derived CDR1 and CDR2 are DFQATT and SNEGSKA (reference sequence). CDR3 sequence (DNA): TGCAGTGCTCACACCGGGACTAGCGGGGGGAGCTTTAGTTATACCCAGTACTTC. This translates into CSAHTGTSGGSFSYTQYF.

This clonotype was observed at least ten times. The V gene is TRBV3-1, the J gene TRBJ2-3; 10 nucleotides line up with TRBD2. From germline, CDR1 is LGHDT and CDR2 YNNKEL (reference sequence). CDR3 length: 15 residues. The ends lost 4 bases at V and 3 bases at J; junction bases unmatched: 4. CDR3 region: CASSLSGGNTDTQYF. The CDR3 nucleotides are TGTGCCAGCAGCCTTAGCGGGGGGAATACAGATACGCAGTATTTT.

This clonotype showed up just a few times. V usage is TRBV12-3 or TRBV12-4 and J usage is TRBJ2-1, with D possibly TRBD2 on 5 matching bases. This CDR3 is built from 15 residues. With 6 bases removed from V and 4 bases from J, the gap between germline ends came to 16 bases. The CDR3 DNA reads TGTGCCAGCAGCCCTACTAGGCGCCAATACAATGAGCAGTTCTTC. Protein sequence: CASSPTRRQYNEQFF.

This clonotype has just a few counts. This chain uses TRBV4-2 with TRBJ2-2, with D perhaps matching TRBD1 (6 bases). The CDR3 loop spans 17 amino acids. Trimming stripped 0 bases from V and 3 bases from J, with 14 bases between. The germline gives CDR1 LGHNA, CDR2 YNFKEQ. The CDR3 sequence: CASSQDWVQGYTGELFF. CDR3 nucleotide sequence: TGTGCCAGCAGCCAAGATTGGGTACAGGGATACACCGGGGAGCTGTTTTTT.

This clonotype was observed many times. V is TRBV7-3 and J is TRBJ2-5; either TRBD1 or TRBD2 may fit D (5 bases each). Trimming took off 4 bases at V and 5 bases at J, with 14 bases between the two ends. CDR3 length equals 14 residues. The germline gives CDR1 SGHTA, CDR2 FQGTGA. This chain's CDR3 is CASSSGPASETQYF. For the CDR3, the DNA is TGTGCCAGCAGCTCGGGACCAGCGTCGGAGACCCAGTACTTC.

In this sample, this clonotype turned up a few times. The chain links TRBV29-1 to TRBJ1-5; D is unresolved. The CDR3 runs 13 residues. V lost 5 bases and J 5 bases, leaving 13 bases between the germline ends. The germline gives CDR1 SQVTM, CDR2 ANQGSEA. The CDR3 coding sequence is TGCAGCGTTTCTGACGGTCCGGATCAGCCCCAGCATTTT. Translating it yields CSVSDGPDQPQHF.

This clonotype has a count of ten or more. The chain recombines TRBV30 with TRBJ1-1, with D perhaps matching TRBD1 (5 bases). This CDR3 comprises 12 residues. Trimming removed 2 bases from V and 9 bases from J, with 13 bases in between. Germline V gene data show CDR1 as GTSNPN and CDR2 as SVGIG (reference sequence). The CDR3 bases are TGTGCCTGGAGTCCCATGGGGGATCAAGCTTTCTTT. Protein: CAWSPMGDQAFF.

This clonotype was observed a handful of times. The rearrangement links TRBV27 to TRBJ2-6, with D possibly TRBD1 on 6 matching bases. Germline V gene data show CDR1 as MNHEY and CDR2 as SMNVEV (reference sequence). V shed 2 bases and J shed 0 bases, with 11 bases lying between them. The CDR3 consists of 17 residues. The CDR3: CASSLGPGASGANVLTF. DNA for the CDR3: TGTGCCAGCAGTTTAGGGCCAGGGGCCTCTGGGGCCAACGTCCTGACTTTC. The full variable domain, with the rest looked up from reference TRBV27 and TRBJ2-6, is EAQVTQNPRYLITVTGKKLTVTCSQNMNHEYMSWYRQDPGLGLRQIYYSMNVEVTDKGDVPEGYKVSRKEKRNFPLILESPSPNQTSLYFCASSLGPGASGANVLTFGAGSRLTVL.

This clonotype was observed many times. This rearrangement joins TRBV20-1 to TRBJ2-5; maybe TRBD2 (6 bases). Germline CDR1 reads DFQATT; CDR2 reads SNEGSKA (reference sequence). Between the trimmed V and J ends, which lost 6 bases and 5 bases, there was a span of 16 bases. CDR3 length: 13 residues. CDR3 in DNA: TGCAGTGCCAAGGTGCCGGGAGTGGAGACCCAGTACTTC. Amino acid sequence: CSAKVPGVETQYF.

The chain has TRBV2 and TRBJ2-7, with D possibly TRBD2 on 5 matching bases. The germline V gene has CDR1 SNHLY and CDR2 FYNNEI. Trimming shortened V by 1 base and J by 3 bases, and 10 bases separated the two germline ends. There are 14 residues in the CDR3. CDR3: CASSEVATSYEQYF. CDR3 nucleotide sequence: TGTGCCAGCAGTGAAGTAGCGACCAGCTACGAGCAGTACTTC.

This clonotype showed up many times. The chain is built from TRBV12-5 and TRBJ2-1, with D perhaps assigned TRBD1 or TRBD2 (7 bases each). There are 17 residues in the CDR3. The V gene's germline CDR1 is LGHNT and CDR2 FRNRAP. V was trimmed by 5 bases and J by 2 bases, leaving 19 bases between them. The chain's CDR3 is CASGMTGPGGPYNEQFF. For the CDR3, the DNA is TGTGCTAGTGGTATGACAGGGCCGGGAGGCCCCTACAATGAGCAGTTCTTC.